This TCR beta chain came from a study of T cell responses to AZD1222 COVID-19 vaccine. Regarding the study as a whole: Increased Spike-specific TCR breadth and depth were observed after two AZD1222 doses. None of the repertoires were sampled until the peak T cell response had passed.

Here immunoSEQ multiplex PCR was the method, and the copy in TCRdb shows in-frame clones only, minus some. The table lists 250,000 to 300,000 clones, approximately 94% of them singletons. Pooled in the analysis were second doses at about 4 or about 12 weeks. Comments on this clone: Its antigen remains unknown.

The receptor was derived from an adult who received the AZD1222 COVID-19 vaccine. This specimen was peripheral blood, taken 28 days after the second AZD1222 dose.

CDR3 region: CASSLQGINSPLHF. CDR3 coding DNA: TGTGCCAGCAGCTTGCAGGGCATTAATTCACCCCTCCACTTT. The chain joins TRBV5-4 to TRBJ1-6, with a weak D call TRBD1 (5 bases). V was cut by 1 base and J by 6 bases, with 8 bases left in between. The CDR3 length is 14 residues. The germline CDR1 and CDR2 sequences are SGHNT and YYREEE (reference sequence).